This entry features one T cell receptor (beta chain) sequence. Its specificity is not known. It differs at one base from a far larger clone, so likely a read error. CDR3 regions were amplified by Arm-PCR using iRepertoire HTBI primers to build TCR beta libraries. One entry per CDR3 protein, called by TCRdb with MiXCR from the multiplex PCR reads. This table holds about 330,000 distinct CDR3 sequences, under 20% found once. With 4 bases clipped from V and 10 bases from J, the junction kept 16 bases outside the gene matches. Per the germline V gene, CDR1 is SGHNT and CDR2 is YENEEA. The CDR3 has 16 residues. The data were obtained in a study of regulatory T cells in long-lasting Graves disease. General study points: Newly diagnosed patients had higher TCR diversity than persistent Graves' patients did.

Time point in this sample: newly diagnosed GD, antithyroid drugs for less than 3 months. RNA extracted from PBMCs served as the sequencing template. The same sample was also studied in work on T cells in Graves' hyperthyroidism and ophthalmopathy. Turning to that study: Exclusion followed for patients with uncontrolled infection, other autoimmune disease, pregnancy or lactation. HTBI primers were employed in a first-round RT-PCR of the TCR CDR3.

This clonotype originated in a woman under 30 with Graves disease. Source: peripheral blood mononuclear cells (PBMCs), taken at new diagnosis, from a patient treated with antithyroid drugs. The chain joins TRBV11-3 to TRBJ2-5; TRBD2 aligns across 9 bases. The CDR3 DNA reads as TGTGCCAGCAGCTGGGCTAGACTAGCGGATCATGGGATCCAGTACTTC. It translates to CASSWARLADHGIQYF.